This T cell receptor (beta chain) appears in the sequencing data of a study of blood T cell repertoires in COVID-19. The germline CDR1 and CDR2 sequences are SGHRS and YFSETQ. V was clipped by 0 bases and J by 2 bases, with 14 bases between them. CDR3 length equals 16 residues. This clone has only one observation. Produced via immunoSEQ multiplex PCR; TCRdb's table is partial and in-frame only. The table lists 200,000 to 250,000 clones, roughly 85% of them singletons. Membership in each cohort depended on participant-reported clinical history. The sample comprised PBMCs or T cells enriched from blood (not recorded which). The J gene is TRBJ2-5, the V gene TRBV5-1; maybe TRBD2 (5 bases). This clonotype was obtained from a man aged 25 to 40 who had recovered from COVID-19. DNA of the CDR3: TGCGCCAGCAGCTTGGCCGCGTGGGAGACTCAAGAGACCCAGTACTTC. It encodes CASSLAAWETQETQYF.